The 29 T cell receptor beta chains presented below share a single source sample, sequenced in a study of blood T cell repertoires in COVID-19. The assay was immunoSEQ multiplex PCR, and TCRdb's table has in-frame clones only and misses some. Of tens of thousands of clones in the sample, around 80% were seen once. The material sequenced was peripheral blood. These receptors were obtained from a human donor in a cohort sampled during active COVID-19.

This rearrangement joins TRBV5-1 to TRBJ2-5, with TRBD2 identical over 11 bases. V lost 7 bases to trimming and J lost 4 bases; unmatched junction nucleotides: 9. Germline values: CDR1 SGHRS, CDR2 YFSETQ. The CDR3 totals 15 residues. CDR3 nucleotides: TGCGCCAGCGGAGAACTAGCGGGAGAAGGAGAGACCCAGTACTTC. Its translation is CASGELAGEGETQYF.

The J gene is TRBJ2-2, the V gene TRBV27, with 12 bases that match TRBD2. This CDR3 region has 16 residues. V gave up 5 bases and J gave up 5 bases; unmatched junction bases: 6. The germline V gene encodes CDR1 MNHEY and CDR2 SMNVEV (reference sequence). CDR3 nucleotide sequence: TGTGCCAGCAGTAGTTCTGGGACTAGCGGGACCGGGGAGCTGTTTTTT. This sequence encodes CASSSSGTSGTGELFF.

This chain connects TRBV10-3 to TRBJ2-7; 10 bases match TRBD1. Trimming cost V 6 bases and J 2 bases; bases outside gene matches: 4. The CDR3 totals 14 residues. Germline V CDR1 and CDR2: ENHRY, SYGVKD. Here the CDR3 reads CAIRTGTGAYEQYF. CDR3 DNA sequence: TGTGCCATCAGAACCGGGACAGGGGCCTACGAGCAGTACTTC.

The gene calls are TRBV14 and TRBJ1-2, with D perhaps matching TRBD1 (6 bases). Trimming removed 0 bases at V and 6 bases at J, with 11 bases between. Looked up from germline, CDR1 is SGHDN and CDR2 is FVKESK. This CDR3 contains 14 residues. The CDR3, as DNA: TGTGCCAGCAGCCAAGAGTTGACAGGTCATGGCTACACCTTC. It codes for CASSQELTGHGYTF.

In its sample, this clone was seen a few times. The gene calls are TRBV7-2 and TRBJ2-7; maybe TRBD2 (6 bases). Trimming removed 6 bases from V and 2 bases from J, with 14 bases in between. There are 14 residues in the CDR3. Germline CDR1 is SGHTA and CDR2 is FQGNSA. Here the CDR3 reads CASSITGLPYEQYF. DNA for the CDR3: TGTGCCAGCAGTATTACGGGACTCCCCTACGAGCAGTACTTC.

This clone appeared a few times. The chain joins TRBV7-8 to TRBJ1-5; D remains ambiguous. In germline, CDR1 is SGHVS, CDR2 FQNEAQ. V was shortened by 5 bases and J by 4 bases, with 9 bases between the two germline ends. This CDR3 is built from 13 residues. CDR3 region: CASSRQRNQPQHF. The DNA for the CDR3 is TGTGCCAGCAGCCGCCAGCGGAATCAGCCCCAGCATTTT.

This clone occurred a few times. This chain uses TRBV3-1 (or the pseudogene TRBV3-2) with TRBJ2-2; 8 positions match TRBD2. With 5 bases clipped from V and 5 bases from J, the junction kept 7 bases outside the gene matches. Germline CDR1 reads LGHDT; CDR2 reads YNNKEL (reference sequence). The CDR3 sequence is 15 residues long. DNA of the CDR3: TGTGCCAGCAGCTACGGGGGGGCAAGGACCGGGGAGCTGTTTTTT. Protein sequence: CASSYGGARTGELFF.

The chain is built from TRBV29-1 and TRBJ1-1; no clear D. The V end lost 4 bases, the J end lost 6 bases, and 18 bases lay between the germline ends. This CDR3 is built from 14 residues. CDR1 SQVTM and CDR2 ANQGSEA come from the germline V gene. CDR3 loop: CSVVGRAGNAEAFF. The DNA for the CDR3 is TGCAGCGTTGTTGGTAGGGCGGGGAATGCTGAAGCTTTCTTT.

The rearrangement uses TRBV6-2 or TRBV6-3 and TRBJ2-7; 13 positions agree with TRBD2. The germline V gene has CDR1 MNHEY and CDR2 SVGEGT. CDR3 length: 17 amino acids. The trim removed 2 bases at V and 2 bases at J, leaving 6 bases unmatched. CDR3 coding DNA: TGTGCCAGCAGTTACCCTACTAGCGGGAGGGAAACCTACGAGCAGTACTTC. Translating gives CASSYPTSGRETYEQYF.

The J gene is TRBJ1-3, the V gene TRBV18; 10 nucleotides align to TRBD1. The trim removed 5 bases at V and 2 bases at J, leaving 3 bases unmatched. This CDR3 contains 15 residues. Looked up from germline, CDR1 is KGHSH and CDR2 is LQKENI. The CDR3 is CASSSGQGAGNTIYF. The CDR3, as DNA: TGTGCCAGCTCATCTGGACAGGGGGCTGGAAACACCATATATTTT. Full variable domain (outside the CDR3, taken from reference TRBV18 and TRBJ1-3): NAGVMQNPRHLVRRRGQEARLRCSPMKGHSHVYWYRQLPEEGLKFMVYLQKENIIDESGMPKERFSAEFPKEGPSILRIQQVVRGDSAAYFCASSSGQGAGNTIYFGEGSWLTVV.

As DNA, the CDR3 is TGTGCCAGCCGAACCGGGACAGGGGGCCTCGAGCAGTACTTC. Protein: CASRTGTGGLEQYF. The chain joins TRBV2 to TRBJ2-7; 12 bases map to TRBD1. CDR3 length equals 14 residues. The V gene's germline CDR1 is SNHLY and CDR2 FYNNEI. The junction had 8 bases not matched to a gene; V was cut back by 8 bases and J by 6 bases.

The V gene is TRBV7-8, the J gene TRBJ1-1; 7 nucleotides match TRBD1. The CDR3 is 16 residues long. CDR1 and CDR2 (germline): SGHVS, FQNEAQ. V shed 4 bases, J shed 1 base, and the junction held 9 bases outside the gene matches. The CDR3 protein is CASSWGLRQGNTEAFF. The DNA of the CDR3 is TGTGCCAGCAGCTGGGGGTTGCGACAGGGGAACACTGAAGCTTTCTTT. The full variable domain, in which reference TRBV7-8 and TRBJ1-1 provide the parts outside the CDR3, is GAGVSQSPRYKVAKRGQDVALRCDPISGHVSLFWYQQALGQGPEFLTYFQNEAQLDKSGLPSDRFFAERPEGSVSTLKIQRTQQEDSAVYLCASSWGLRQGNTEAFFGQGTRLTVV.

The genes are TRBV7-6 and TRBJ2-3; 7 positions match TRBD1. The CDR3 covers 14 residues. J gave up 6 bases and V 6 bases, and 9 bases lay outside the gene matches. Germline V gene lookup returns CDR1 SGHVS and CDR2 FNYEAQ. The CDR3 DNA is TGTGCCAGCAGTCCCGGGACAGTGTTGGATACGCAGTATTTT. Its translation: CASSPGTVLDTQYF.

CDR3 amino acids: CASSESGAIYF. DNA for the CDR3: TGTGCCAGCAGCGAGAGCGGGGCCATATATTTT. The chain uses TRBV6-5 and TRBJ1-3; D gene ambiguous. Trimming removed 6 bases from V and 11 bases from J, with 11 bases in between. Germline loops: CDR1 MNHEY, CDR2 SVGAGI. CDR3 length: 11 amino acids.

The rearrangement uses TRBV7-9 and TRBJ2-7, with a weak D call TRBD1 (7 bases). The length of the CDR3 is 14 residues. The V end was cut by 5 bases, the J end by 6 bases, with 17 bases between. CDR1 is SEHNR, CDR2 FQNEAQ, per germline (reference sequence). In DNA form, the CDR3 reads TGTGCCAGCAGCGAAGCACTCCAGGGGGGCGAGCAGTACTTC. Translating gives CASSEALQGGEQYF.

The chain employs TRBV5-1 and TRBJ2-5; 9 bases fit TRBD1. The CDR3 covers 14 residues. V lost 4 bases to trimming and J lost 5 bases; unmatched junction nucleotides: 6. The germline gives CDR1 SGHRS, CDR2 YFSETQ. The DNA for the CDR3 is TGCGCCAGCAGCGGGACAGGGCTGGGGGAGACCCAGTACTTC. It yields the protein CASSGTGLGETQYF.

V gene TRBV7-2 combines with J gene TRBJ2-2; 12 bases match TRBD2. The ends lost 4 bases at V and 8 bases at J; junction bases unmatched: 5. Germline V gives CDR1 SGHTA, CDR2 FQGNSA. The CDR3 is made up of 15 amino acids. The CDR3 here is CASSSTGTSGGELFF. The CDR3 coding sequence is TGTGCCAGCAGCTCCACTGGGACTAGCGGGGGGGAGCTGTTTTTT.

The CDR3 sequence: CASSEQGLHTEAFF. Written as DNA, the CDR3 is TGCGCCAGCAGCGAACAGGGCCTACACACTGAAGCTTTCTTT. This chain joins TRBV5-1 and TRBJ1-1; tentatively, D is TRBD1 (6 bases). Trimming removed 4 bases from V and 3 bases from J, with 13 bases in between. The CDR3 covers 14 residues. Per the germline V gene, CDR1 is SGHRS and CDR2 is YFSETQ. Full variable domain (outside the CDR3, taken from reference TRBV5-1 and TRBJ1-1): KAGVTQTPRYLIKTRGQQVTLSCSPISGHRSVSWYQQTPGQGLQFLFEYFSETQRNKGNFPGRFSGRQFSNSRSEMNVSTLELGDSALYLCASSEQGLHTEAFFGQGTRLTVV.

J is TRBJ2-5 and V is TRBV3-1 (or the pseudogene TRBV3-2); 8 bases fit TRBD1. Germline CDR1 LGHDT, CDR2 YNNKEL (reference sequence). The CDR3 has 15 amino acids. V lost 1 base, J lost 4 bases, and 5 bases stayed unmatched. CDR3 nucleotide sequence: TGTGCCAGCAGCCAAGCCGGACAGGGAGGAGAGACCCAGTACTTC. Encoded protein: CASSQAGQGGETQYF.

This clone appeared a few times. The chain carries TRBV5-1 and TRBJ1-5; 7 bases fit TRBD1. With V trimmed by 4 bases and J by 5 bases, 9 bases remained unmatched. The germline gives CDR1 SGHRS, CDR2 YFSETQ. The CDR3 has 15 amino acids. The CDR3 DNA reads TGCGCCAGCAGCATCCGACAGGGCGTCGATCAGCCCCAGCATTTT. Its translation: CASSIRQGVDQPQHF.

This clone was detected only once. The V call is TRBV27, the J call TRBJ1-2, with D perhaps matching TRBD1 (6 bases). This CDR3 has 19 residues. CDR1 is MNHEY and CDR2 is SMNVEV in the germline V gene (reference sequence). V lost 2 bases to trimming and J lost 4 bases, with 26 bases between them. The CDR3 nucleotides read TGTGCCAGCAGTTTACTAGGGGCTGCAACTACCGGGACAATCTATGGCTACACCTTC. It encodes CASSLLGAATTGTIYGYTF.

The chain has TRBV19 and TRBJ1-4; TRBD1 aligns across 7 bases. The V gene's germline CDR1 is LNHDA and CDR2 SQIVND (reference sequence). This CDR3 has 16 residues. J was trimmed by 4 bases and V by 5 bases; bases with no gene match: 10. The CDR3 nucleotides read TGTGCCAGTAGTTCCGGGGGACAGACGCTTAATGAAAAACTGTTTTTT. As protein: CASSSGGQTLNEKLFF.

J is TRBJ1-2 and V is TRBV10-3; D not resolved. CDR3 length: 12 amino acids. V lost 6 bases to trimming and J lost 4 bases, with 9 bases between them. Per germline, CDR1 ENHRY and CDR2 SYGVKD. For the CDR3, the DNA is TGTGCCATCAGCAGCGACGGCTATGGCTACACCTTC. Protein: CAISSDGYGYTF.

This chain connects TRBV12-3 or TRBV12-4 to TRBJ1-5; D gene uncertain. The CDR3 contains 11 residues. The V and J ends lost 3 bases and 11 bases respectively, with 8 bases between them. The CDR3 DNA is TGTGCCAGCAGTTTTCTACAGACCCAGCATTTT. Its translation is CASSFLQTQHF.

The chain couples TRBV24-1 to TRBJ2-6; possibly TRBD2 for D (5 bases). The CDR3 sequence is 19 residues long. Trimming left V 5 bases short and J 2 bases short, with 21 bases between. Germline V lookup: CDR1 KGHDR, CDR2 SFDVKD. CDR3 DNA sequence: TGTGCCACCAGTGCCGGGGTGGGCAGTCTTACCCCTGGGGCCAACGTCCTGACTTTC. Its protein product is CATSAGVGSLTPGANVLTF.

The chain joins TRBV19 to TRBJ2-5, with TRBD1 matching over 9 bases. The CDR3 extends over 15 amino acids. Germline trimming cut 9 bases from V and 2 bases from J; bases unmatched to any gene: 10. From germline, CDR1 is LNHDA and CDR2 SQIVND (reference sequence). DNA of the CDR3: TGTGCCAGCGGCTGGGGACAGGGTAGGCAAGAGACCCAGTACTTC. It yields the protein CASGWGQGRQETQYF.

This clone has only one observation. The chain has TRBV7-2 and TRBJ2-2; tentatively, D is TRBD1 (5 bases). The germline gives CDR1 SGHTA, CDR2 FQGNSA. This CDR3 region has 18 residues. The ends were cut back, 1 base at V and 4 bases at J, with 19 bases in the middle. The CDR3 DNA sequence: TGTGCCAGCAGCTTAGGAGGCTGGGGCTATCCCAGCACCGGGGAGCTGTTTTTT. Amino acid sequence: CASSLGGWGYPSTGELFF. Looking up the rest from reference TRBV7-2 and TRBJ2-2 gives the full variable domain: GAGVSQSPSNKVTEKGKDVELRCDPISGHTALYWYRQSLGQGLEFLIYFQGNSAPDKSGLPSDRFSAERTGGSVSTLTIQRTQQEDSAVYLCASSLGGWGYPSTGELFFGEGSRLTVL.

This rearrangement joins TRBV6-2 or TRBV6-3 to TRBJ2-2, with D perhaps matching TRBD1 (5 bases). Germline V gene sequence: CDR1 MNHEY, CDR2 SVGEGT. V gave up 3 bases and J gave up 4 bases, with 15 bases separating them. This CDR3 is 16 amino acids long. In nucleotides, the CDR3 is TGTGCCAGCAGTTATCCCCGAGGCAGGGTCACCGGGGAGCTGTTTTTT. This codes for CASSYPRGRVTGELFF.

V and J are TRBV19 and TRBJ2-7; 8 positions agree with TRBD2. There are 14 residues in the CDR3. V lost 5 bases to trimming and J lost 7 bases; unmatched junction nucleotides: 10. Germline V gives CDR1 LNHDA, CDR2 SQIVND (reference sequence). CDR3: CASSRSGGSREQYF. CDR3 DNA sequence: TGTGCCAGTAGTCGTTCGGGGGGGTCTCGGGAGCAGTACTTC.